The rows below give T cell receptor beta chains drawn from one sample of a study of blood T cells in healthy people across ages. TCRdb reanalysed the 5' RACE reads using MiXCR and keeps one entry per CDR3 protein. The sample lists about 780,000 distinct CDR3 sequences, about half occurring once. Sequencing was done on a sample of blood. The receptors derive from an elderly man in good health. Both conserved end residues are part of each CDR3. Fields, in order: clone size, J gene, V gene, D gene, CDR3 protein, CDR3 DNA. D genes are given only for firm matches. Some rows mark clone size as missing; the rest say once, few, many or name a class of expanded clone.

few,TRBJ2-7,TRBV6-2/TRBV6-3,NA,CASSYSADKTEQYF,TGTGCCAGCAGTTACTCGGCGGACAAAACCGAGCAGTACTTC
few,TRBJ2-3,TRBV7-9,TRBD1,CASSPSGQYTDTQYF,TGTGCCAGCAGCCCATCGGGACAGTACACAGATACGCAGTATTTT
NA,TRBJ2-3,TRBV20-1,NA,CSASPSFLDTDTQYF,TGCAGTGCTAGTCCCTCATTTTTGGACACAGATACGCAGTATTTT
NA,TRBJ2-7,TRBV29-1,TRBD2,CSASVGTSGSGEQYF,TGCAGCGCCTCGGTGGGAACTAGCGGGAGCGGCGAGCAGTACTTC
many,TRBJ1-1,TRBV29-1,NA,CSVRDGETEAFF,TGCAGCGTAAGGGACGGTGAGACTGAAGCTTTCTTT
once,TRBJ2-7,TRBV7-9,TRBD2,CASSLEGSGAYEQYF,TGTGCCAGCAGCTTAGAAGGTAGCGGGGCCTACGAGCAGTACTTC
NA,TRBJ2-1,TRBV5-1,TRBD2,CASSDRTSGSEQFF,TGCGCCAGCAGCGATCGGACTAGCGGGAGTGAGCAGTTCTTC
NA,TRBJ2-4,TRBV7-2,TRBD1,CASSPDRAPKNIQYF,TGTGCCAGCAGCCCTGACAGGGCACCCAAAAACATTCAGTACTTC
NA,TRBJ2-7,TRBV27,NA,CASTTGGGPGYEQYF,TGTGCCAGCACCACTGGAGGAGGGCCAGGCTACGAGCAGTACTTC
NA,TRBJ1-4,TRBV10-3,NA,CAISEEGNEKLFF,TGTGCCATCAGTGAGGAGGGAAATGAAAAACTGTTTTTT
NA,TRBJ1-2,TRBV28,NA,CASSPTGLPTNYGYTF,TGTGCCAGCAGTCCCACGGGACTACCAACTAACTATGGCTACACCTTC
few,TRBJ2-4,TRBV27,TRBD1,CASSLTTGTENIQYF,TGTGCCAGCAGTTTAACGACAGGGACAGAAAACATTCAGTACTTC
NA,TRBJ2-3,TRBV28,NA,CASRGTSADTQYF,TGTGCCAGCAGGGGGACTTCCGCAGATACGCAGTATTTT
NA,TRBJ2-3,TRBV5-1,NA,CASSSDLALGTDMQYF,TGCGCCAGCAGCAGTGACCTAGCGCTAGGCACAGATATGCAGTATTTT
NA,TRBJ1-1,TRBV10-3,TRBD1,CAISPGTGGFTEAFF,TGTGCCATCAGTCCCGGGACAGGGGGTTTCACTGAAGCTTTCTTT
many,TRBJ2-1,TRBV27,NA,CASSFSRVTETNEQFF,TGTGCCAGCAGTTTTTCCCGCGTTACAGAGACGAATGAGCAGTTCTTC
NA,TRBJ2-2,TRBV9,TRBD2,CASSVGSPGGRVNTGELFF,TGTGCCAGCAGCGTAGGGTCCCCGGGAGGGAGAGTTAACACCGGGGAGCTGTTTTTT
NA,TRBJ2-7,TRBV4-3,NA,CASSQDTATYEQYF,TGCGCCAGCAGCCAAGATACAGCCACCTACGAGCAGTACTTC
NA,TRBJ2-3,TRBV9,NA,CASSVAELGTDTQYF,TGTGCCAGCAGCGTAGCGGAACTGGGGACAGATACGCAGTATTTT
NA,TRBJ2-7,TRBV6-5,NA,CASSYSTLFLGEQYF,TGTGCCAGCAGTTACTCGACTCTTTTTTTGGGCGAGCAGTACTTC
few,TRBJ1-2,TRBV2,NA,CASSEKYGYTF,TGTGCCAGCAGTGAGAAGTATGGCTACACCTTC
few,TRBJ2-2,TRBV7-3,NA,CASSSTQGMVPGELFF,TGTGCCAGCAGCTCTACTCAGGGGATGGTCCCCGGGGAGCTGTTTTTT
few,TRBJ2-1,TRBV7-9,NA,CASSNTDRPTPNEQFF,TGTGCCAGCAGCAATACCGACAGGCCTACTCCCAATGAGCAGTTCTTC
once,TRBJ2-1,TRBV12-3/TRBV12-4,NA,CASSPTGLPSYNEQFF,TGTGCCAGCAGTCCCACCGGACTGCCCTCCTACAATGAGCAGTTCTTC
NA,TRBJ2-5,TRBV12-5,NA,CASGPPQTGTQYF,TGTGCTAGTGGTCCCCCCCAAACAGGGACCCAGTACTTC
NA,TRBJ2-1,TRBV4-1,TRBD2,CASSQVRAGGAGEQFF,TGCGCCAGCAGCCAAGTTCGAGCCGGGGGGGCCGGTGAGCAGTTCTTC
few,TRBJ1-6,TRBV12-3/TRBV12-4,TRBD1,CASSPQQGTYNSPLHF,TGTGCCAGCAGTCCACAACAGGGGACCTATAATTCACCCCTCCACTTT
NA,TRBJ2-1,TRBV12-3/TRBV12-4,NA,CASRSSTGSQETQFF,TGTGCCAGCAGATCCTCGACGGGATCCCAAGAGACCCAGTTCTTC
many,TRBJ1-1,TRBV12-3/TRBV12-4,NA,CASSQTVNTEAFF,TGTGCCAGCAGCCAGACTGTGAACACTGAAGCTTTCTTT
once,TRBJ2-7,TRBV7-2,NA,CASSLALAQGRHEQYF,TGTGCCAGCAGCTTAGCGCTGGCCCAGGGGAGGCATGAGCAGTACTTC
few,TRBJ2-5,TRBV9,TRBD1,CASSVRDSYQETQYF,TGTGCCAGCAGCGTAAGGGACAGTTACCAAGAGACCCAGTACTTC